These 20 T cell receptor beta chains were sequenced from one sample in a study of cytomegalovirus exposure and HLA in healthy donors. Researchers ran the PCR with 60 Vbeta and 13 Jbeta primers. Only in-frame clones appear in the TCRdb table, and some are missing; sequencing was by immunoSEQ multiplex PCR. The table has fewer than 200,000 clones, approximately 71% seen once. Sequenced input: PBMCs. Receptor source: a girl between 10 and 17 years old in good health and CMV-seronegative.

The chain uses TRBV7-6 and TRBJ1-4; D remains unclear. Germline CDR1 reads SGHVS; CDR2 reads FNYEAQ. The CDR3 sequence is 16 residues long. Trimming cost V 4 bases and J 0 bases, with 12 bases left between them. The CDR3 spells CASSYSNSATNEKLFF. CDR3 nucleotides: TGTGCCAGCAGCTACTCTAACAGTGCAACTAATGAAAAACTGTTTTTT.

The V call is TRBV7-9, the J call TRBJ1-5; 8 bases are a match to TRBD1. J was trimmed by 4 bases and V by 1 base; bases with no gene match: 3. This CDR3 comprises 15 residues. From germline, CDR1 is SEHNR and CDR2 FQNEAQ (reference sequence). This CDR3 is CASSLDGTGNQPQHF. The CDR3 DNA follows: TGTGCCAGCAGCTTAGACGGGACAGGTAATCAGCCCCAGCATTTT. The full variable domain, completed using reference TRBV7-9 and TRBJ1-5, is DTGVSQNPRHKITKRGQNVTFRCDPISEHNRLYWYRQTLGQGPEFLTYFQNEAQLEKSRLLSDRFSAERPKGSFSTLEIQRTEQGDSAMYLCASSLDGTGNQPQHFGDGTRLSIL.

The chain couples TRBV7-9 to TRBJ1-4; D not certain. The CDR3 is 12 residues long. Trimming pared 3 bases from V and 4 bases from J, leaving 3 bases between. Germline CDR1 and CDR2: SEHNR and FQNEAQ (reference sequence). CDR3 nucleotides: TGTGCCAGCAGCTTCGGTAATGAAAAACTGTTTTTT. The encoded protein is CASSFGNEKLFF.

This clone was seen only once. This chain joins TRBV30 and TRBJ1-1; D unresolved. This CDR3 comprises 12 residues. Germline assignment: CDR1 GTSNPN and CDR2 SVGIG (reference sequence). The V gene lost 4 bases and the J gene lost 7 bases, with 13 bases spanning the gap. The CDR3 DNA is TGTGCCTGGACCCAGCCGGGGAGTGAAGCTTTCTTT. Translation gives CAWTQPGSEAFF.

This sequence joins TRBV4-1 and TRBJ1-2; D is uncertain. The V and J ends lost 1 base and 0 bases respectively, with 9 bases between them. Germline V gene sequence: CDR1 MGHRA, CDR2 YSYEKL. The CDR3 length is 15 residues. Here the CDR3 DNA reads TGCGCCAGCAGCCAAGGGAGAGTGTCTAACTATGGCTACACCTTC. Amino acid sequence: CASSQGRVSNYGYTF.

CDR3 in amino acids: CASRSGSTEAFF. CDR3 DNA sequence: TGTGCCAGCAGATCAGGTAGCACTGAAGCTTTCTTT. The chain combines TRBV2 with TRBJ1-1; D is undetermined. V lost 6 bases to trimming and J lost 4 bases, with 9 bases between them. Germline assignment: CDR1 SNHLY and CDR2 FYNNEI. The CDR3 extends over 12 amino acids. The full variable domain, rest sourced from reference TRBV2 and TRBJ1-1, is EPEVTQTPSHQVTQMGQEVILRCVPISNHLYFYWYRQILGQKVEFLVSFYNNEISEKSEIFDDQFSVERPDGSNFTLKIRSTKLEDSAMYFCASRSGSTEAFFGQGTRLTVV.

The V and J genes are TRBV18 and TRBJ1-1; D unresolved. The germline V gene encodes CDR1 KGHSH and CDR2 LQKENI. V was cut by 5 bases and J by 1 base, with 5 bases left in between. There are 12 residues in the CDR3. Written as DNA, the CDR3 is TGTGCCAGCTCAACAGCGAACACTGAAGCTTTCTTT. Amino acids: CASSTANTEAFF.

This chain uses TRBV5-1 with TRBJ1-3; 7 positions match TRBD1. CDR3 length equals 15 residues. The J segment lost 2 bases and the V segment lost 5 bases, leaving 7 bases of the junction unmatched. Germline V CDR1 and CDR2: SGHRS, YFSETQ. This CDR3 reads CASSPDRLPGNTIYF. DNA of the CDR3: TGCGCCAGCAGTCCGGACAGGCTCCCTGGAAACACCATATATTTT. The full variable domain, in which reference TRBV5-1 and TRBJ1-3 provide the parts outside the CDR3, is KAGVTQTPRYLIKTRGQQVTLSCSPISGHRSVSWYQQTPGQGLQFLFEYFSETQRNKGNFPGRFSGRQFSNSRSEMNVSTLELGDSALYLCASSPDRLPGNTIYFGEGSWLTVV.

The gene calls are TRBV5-1 and TRBJ1-6; the D gene is possibly TRBD1 (6 bases). The germline V gene has CDR1 SGHRS and CDR2 YFSETQ. V shed 4 bases and J shed 8 bases, with 13 bases lying between them. The CDR3 spans 14 residues. CDR3 in amino acids: CASSPTGIDSPLHF. The CDR3 DNA sequence: TGCGCCAGCAGCCCCACAGGGATAGATTCACCCCTCCACTTT.

The rearrangement joins TRBV2 to TRBJ2-5; 9 nucleotides align to TRBD2. The germline CDR1 and CDR2 sequences are SNHLY and FYNNEI. There are 15 residues in the CDR3. The V and J ends lost 4 bases and 5 bases, in that order; junction bases with no gene match: 8. CDR3 amino acids: CASSVRVAGAETQYF. The CDR3 nucleotides are TGTGCCAGCAGTGTACGGGTAGCGGGGGCTGAGACCCAGTACTTC.

This clone has only one observation. Here the CDR3 reads CASSARLAGEETQYF. The CDR3 nucleotides read TGCGCCAGCAGCGCCCGACTAGCGGGGGAGGAGACCCAGTACTTC. V is TRBV5-1 and J is TRBJ2-5, with 12 positions matching TRBD2. Trimming at V came to 4 bases and at J to 5 bases, leaving 6 bases not matched to a gene. This CDR3 spans 15 amino acids. In germline, CDR1 is SGHRS, CDR2 YFSETQ. Full variable domain (outside the CDR3, taken from reference TRBV5-1 and TRBJ2-5): KAGVTQTPRYLIKTRGQQVTLSCSPISGHRSVSWYQQTPGQGLQFLFEYFSETQRNKGNFPGRFSGRQFSNSRSEMNVSTLELGDSALYLCASSARLAGEETQYFGPGTRLLVL.

Written as DNA, the CDR3 is TGTGCCAGCAATCTAAGCGGGGGGGCCTACGAGCAGTACTTC. Encoded protein: CASNLSGGAYEQYF. This sequence joins TRBV6-1 and TRBJ2-7, with TRBD2 matching over 10 bases. Germline lookup yields CDR1 MNHNS and CDR2 SASEGT. This CDR3 is 14 amino acids long. The junction had 5 bases not matched to a gene; V was cut back by 7 bases and J by 2 bases.

The rearrangement joins TRBV10-3 to TRBJ1-1; TRBD1 matches at 7 bases. Unmatched junction bases numbered 4, after V lost 6 bases and J lost 0 bases. The CDR3 extends over 14 amino acids. Germline-derived CDR1 and CDR2 are ENHRY and SYGVKD. CDR3 coding DNA: TGTGCCATCAGGGCGACAGGGATGAACACTGAAGCTTTCTTT. Translated: CAIRATGMNTEAFF.

The chain carries TRBV5-8 and TRBJ2-1; 13 bases line up with TRBD2. The length of the CDR3 is 18 residues. V shed 0 bases and J 7 bases; nucleotides not matched to a gene: 10. The germline V gene encodes CDR1 SGHTS and CDR2 YDEGEE. The CDR3 protein is CASSLELAGGPPINEQFF. The CDR3 nucleotides are TGTGCCAGCAGCTTGGAACTAGCGGGGGGGCCTCCAATTAATGAGCAGTTCTTC.

The chain joins TRBV29-1 to TRBJ2-1; D perhaps matches TRBD2 (6 bases). V was clipped by 7 bases and J by 2 bases, with 12 bases between them. The CDR3 contains 13 residues. Germline V lookup: CDR1 SQVTM, CDR2 ANQGSEA. CDR3 nucleotides: TGCAGCGCGTGGGACTCTACCTACAATGAGCAGTTCTTC. Encoded protein: CSAWDSTYNEQFF.

In its sample, this clone was seen once. V usage is TRBV27 and J usage is TRBJ1-5; 7 nucleotides match TRBD1. V gave up 6 bases and J gave up 4 bases; unmatched junction bases: 9. The germline V gene has CDR1 MNHEY and CDR2 SMNVEV (reference sequence). The CDR3 has 15 amino acids. Written as DNA, the CDR3 is TGTGCCAGCAGACTTATGGGACAGTCGAATCAGCCCCAGCATTTT. It codes for CASRLMGQSNQPQHF.

This clone was detected only a few times. The chain is built from TRBV6-1 and TRBJ2-1; 10 bases are a match to TRBD1. CDR1 is MNHNS and CDR2 is SASEGT in the germline V gene. The CDR3 length is 15 residues. V lost 4 bases to trimming and J lost 3 bases; unmatched junction nucleotides: 3. The CDR3 is CASSVRDRGYNEQFF. The CDR3 nucleotides read TGTGCCAGCAGTGTCCGGGACAGGGGCTACAATGAGCAGTTCTTC.

This chain joins TRBV10-3 and TRBJ2-6, with D perhaps TRBD2 (5 bases). CDR3 length: 17 residues. Germline V gene sequence: CDR1 ENHRY, CDR2 SYGVKD. Between the trimmed V and J ends, which lost 4 bases and 0 bases, there was a span of 13 bases. The CDR3 bases are TGTGCCATCAGTGGGGTGAGAGAGGGCTCTGGGGCCAACGTCCTGACTTTC. It encodes CAISGVREGSGANVLTF.

The V and J genes are TRBV5-4 and TRBJ2-7, with a possible D match to TRBD2 (7 bases). CDR1 is SGHNT and CDR2 is YYREEE in the germline V gene (reference sequence). Trimming left V 4 bases short and J 9 bases short, with 17 bases between. The CDR3 extends over 13 amino acids. CDR3: CASSEGGSRAQYF. The CDR3 bases are TGTGCCAGCAGCGAGGGGGGGAGCAGGGCGCAGTACTTC. The full variable domain, rest sourced from reference TRBV5-4 and TRBJ2-7, is ETGVTQSPTHLIKTRGQQVTLRCSSQSGHNTVSWYQQALGQGPQFIFQYYREEENGRGNFPPRFSGLQFPNYSSELNVNALELDDSALYLCASSEGGSRAQYFGPGTRLTVT.

Only one count was recorded for this clone. This chain joins TRBV7-9 and TRBJ2-1; the D gene is possibly TRBD2 (7 bases). Germline lookup yields CDR1 SEHNR and CDR2 FQNEAQ (reference sequence). The CDR3 is 15 amino acids. V lost 2 bases, J lost 2 bases, and 10 bases lay in between. DNA of the CDR3: TGTGCCAGCAGCTTAAGGGGGGGCCCCTACAATGAGCAGTTCTTC. Translated, it gives CASSLRGGPYNEQFF.